Below, 8 T cell receptor beta chains from the same sample are listed, as sequenced in a study of blood T cell repertoires in COVID-19. Clones were sequenced by immunoSEQ multiplex PCR, and TCRdb holds only the in-frame ones, with some missing. The sample comprises 150,000 to 200,000 clones, about 87% of which are singletons, and roughly 2.5% rests with the top ten. Material for sequencing was peripheral blood. The receptors originated from a man aged 40-49 years with active or convalescent COVID-19.

The CDR3 region is CASSFAGNTGELFF. The CDR3 nucleotides are TGTGCCAGCAGCTTTGCCGGGAACACCGGGGAGCTGTTTTTT. This chain connects TRBV7-9 to TRBJ2-2; D is unresolved. Germline V CDR1 and CDR2: SEHNR, FQNEAQ (reference sequence). Trimming stripped 3 bases from V and 1 base from J, with 6 bases between. There are 14 residues in the CDR3.

The rearrangement joins TRBV5-6 to TRBJ1-2, with 9 bases matching TRBD1. V trimming: 3 bases; J trimming: 8 bases; junction bases outside the gene matches: 11. Germline V lookup: CDR1 SGHDT, CDR2 YYEEEE. The CDR3 length is 15 residues. CDR3 DNA sequence: TGTGCCAGCAGCTCGCCGGGACAGGGAGTAAGGGGCTACACCTTC. This codes for CASSSPGQGVRGYTF. Variable domain in full (rest from reference TRBV5-6 and TRBJ1-2): DAGVTQSPTHLIKTRGQQVTLRCSPKSGHDTVSWYQQALGQGPQFIFQYYEEEERQRGNFPDRFSGHQFPNYSSELNVNALLLGDSALYLCASSSPGQGVRGYTFGSGTRLTVV.

The J gene is TRBJ1-2, the V gene TRBV7-9; TRBD1 matches at 7 bases. The J segment lost 3 bases and the V segment lost 5 bases, leaving 9 bases of the junction unmatched. This CDR3 has 15 residues. The germline V gene encodes CDR1 SEHNR and CDR2 FQNEAQ (reference sequence). The CDR3 sequence: CASSVYRDSDYGYTF. The CDR3 DNA follows: TGTGCCAGCAGCGTATACCGGGACAGTGACTATGGCTACACCTTC.

This rearrangement joins TRBV7-2 to TRBJ2-7; 10 nucleotides line up with TRBD1. The J segment lost 9 bases and the V segment lost 5 bases, leaving 13 bases of the junction unmatched. This CDR3 contains 15 residues. Germline V CDR1 and CDR2: SGHTA, FQGNSA. The DNA for the CDR3 is TGTGCCAGCAGCGCCACCGGGACAGGGGAGGGTGTGCAGTACTTC. This encodes CASSATGTGEGVQYF.

V is TRBV7-3 and J is TRBJ2-7, with 9 nucleotides matching TRBD1. J gave up 3 bases and V 0 bases, and 3 bases lay outside the gene matches. CDR3 length: 15 amino acids. Germline V gives CDR1 SGHTA, CDR2 FQGTGA. The DNA of the CDR3 is TGTGCCAGCAGCTTAACCCCGGGACAGGGCTACGAGCAGTACTTC. Translated: CASSLTPGQGYEQYF.

The CDR3 sequence: CAWGGTNSGNTIYF. In DNA, the CDR3 is TGTGCCTGGGGGGGGACGAACTCTGGAAACACCATATATTTT. This chain joins TRBV2 and TRBJ1-3, with D possibly matching TRBD1 (5 bases). Looked up from germline, CDR1 is SNHLY and CDR2 is FYNNEI. The V end was cut by 11 bases, the J end by 0 bases, with 14 bases between. There are 14 residues in the CDR3. Looking up the rest from reference TRBV2 and TRBJ1-3 gives the full variable domain: EPEVTQTPSHQVTQMGQEVILRCVPISNHLYFYWYRQILGQKVEFLVSFYNNEISEKSEIFDDQFSVERPDGSNFTLKIRSTKLEDSAMYFCAWGGTNSGNTIYFGEGSWLTVV.

The chain joins TRBV14 to TRBJ2-5, with a tentative D call TRBD2 (6 bases). The CDR3 has 15 amino acids. Trimming stripped 4 bases from V and 9 bases from J, with 21 bases between. Germline lookup yields CDR1 SGHDN and CDR2 FVKESK. The CDR3: CASSPTRGTYSPQYF. CDR3 in DNA: TGTGCCAGCAGCCCTACCCGCGGGACTTACTCCCCCCAGTACTTC.

The rearrangement uses TRBV21-1 and TRBJ1-1; the D call in the table, TRBD1, was not verified against the DNA. TRBV21-1 is a pseudogene. CDR3 length equals 12 residues. The CDR3 nucleotides are TGTGCCAGCAGCAATGTCAGGGGGCAAGCTTTCTTT. Protein product: CASSNVRGQAFF.